This T cell receptor (beta chain) came from a study of T cell repertoires and leukemia-associated antigens (dated by TCRdb to between 2018 and 2020). Background for the entire study: About 5.1 to 6.6 million read pairs and about 3.3 to 5.0 million effective reads were obtained per sample, with roughly 16 million effective reads obtained overall. Using in vitro peptide stimulation of healthy T cells, the study sought to determine the antigen recognized by a TCR Vbeta21 clone earlier detected in CML patients. On the study overall, not on this receptor specifically: The antigen specificity and function of the expanded clones were not directly tested, and further investigation of both was required. The four groups showed no significant differences in numbers of Vbeta genes (approximately 60), Jbeta genes (approximately 15), VDJ rearrangements, or unique CDR3s.

As a first step, CD3+ T cells were rested overnight at more than 2 million cells/mL in RPMI 1640 lacking fetal bovine serum. Following the manufacturer's instructions, MACS immunomagnetic beads were used to pull CD3+ T cells out of the PBMCs. V is shortened by 5 bases, J by 4 bases, and the region joining them spans 11 bases. The CDR3, from cysteine to phenylalanine, totals 12 residues. Solely the CDR3 DNA is kept, with 36 bases framed from the first base. According to the germline V gene (reference sequence), CDR1 reads DFQATT and CDR2 reads SNEGSKA. TRIzol reagent was used to extract total RNA from the cultured T cells. 5' rapid amplification of cDNA ends (5'RACE) was the method used to amplify TCRbeta libraries from the RNA. Library concentration and integrity were checked with Qubit, an Agilent instrument, and quantitative PCR before sequencing. Qualified libraries were sequenced on Illumina HiSeq or MiSeq by a commercial service provider. Turning to the authors' computational methods: TCR sequences in each sample were identified using MiXCR version 1.8.2. For a clone to count as qualified, its CDR3 had to be longer than four amino acids, its nucleotide length had to be in-frame, and the clone could not contain a stop codon. An effective read was defined as a read containing the complete CDR3 structure. Validation of expanded clones was performed by RT-PCR with 24 Vbeta primers, GeneScan spectratyping, and Sanger sequencing. TCRdb reanalyzed the raw reads on its own, using fastp at Q25 for trimming and MiXCR for clone calling, and kept in-frame beta chains. CDR3 protein duplicates are merged, each entry listing the most common genes and DNA. TCRdb's processing, not the authors' own work, is the source of the V and J calls. The sample yields 12,000 to 15,000 distinct CDR3 sequences; more than 30% were counted once. About a tenth of the sample is held by the ten biggest clonotypes.

By how much of the sample it makes up, this clonotype is medium-sized (0.01 to 0.1%). What antigen it recognizes has not been identified. Base qualities were left out, and no much larger clone turns up one base away. The sample taken for sequencing was CD3+ T cells sorted from blood and cultured. The V and J segments used are TRBV20-1 and TRBJ1-1; TRBD1 is a possible D gene, resting on 5 matching bases. The clonotype was recovered from a female donor in good health. The CDR3 corresponds to CSAWGGATEAFF. The nucleotide sequence is given as TGCAGTGCTTGGGGCGGGGCCACTGAAGCTTTCTTT.